A single sample gave rise to the 24 T cell receptor beta chains below, sequenced in a study of shared clonotypes between healthy human individuals. Here immunoSEQ multiplex PCR was the method, and the copy in TCRdb shows in-frame clones only, minus some. The data show approximately 2.5 million clones, roughly 92% seen once. The sample taken for sequencing was naive CD4+ T cells sorted from blood. Subset reported: CD45RA+ positively selected. These receptors were collected from a man younger than 35 in good health.

This chain connects TRBV5-1 to TRBJ2-3, with D perhaps matching TRBD1 (5 bases). The germline V and J ends were trimmed by 3 bases and 1 base, with 15 bases remaining between them. Germline V CDR1 and CDR2: SGHRS, YFSETQ. The CDR3 consists of 16 residues. The CDR3 region is CASSSFQGGGTDTQYF. The CDR3 coding sequence is TGCGCCAGCAGCTCCTTCCAGGGTGGGGGCACAGATACGCAGTATTTT.

V is TRBV30 and J is TRBJ1-5; D may be TRBD1 (5 bases). Deletions cut 1 base from V and 6 bases from J, with 10 bases between. Germline CDR1 and CDR2: GTSNPN and SVGIG (reference sequence). CDR3 size: 13 residues. CDR3 DNA sequence: TGTGCCTGGAGTGACGGACACACTCAGCCCCAGCATTTT. Protein: CAWSDGHTQPQHF.

The chain combines TRBV6-5 with TRBJ2-7; 9 positions match TRBD2. V lost 5 bases to trimming and J lost 0 bases; unmatched junction nucleotides: 5. CDR1 is MNHEY, CDR2 SVGAGI, per germline. This CDR3 is built from 15 residues. CDR3 residues: CASSRAGGNSYEQYF. The CDR3 nucleotides are TGTGCCAGCAGTCGAGCGGGGGGCAACTCCTACGAGCAGTACTTC.

This rearrangement joins TRBV7-9 to TRBJ2-7; possibly TRBD1 or TRBD2 for D (5 bases each). Trimming removed 5 bases from V and 5 bases from J, with 19 bases in between. CDR1 and CDR2 (germline): SEHNR, FQNEAQ (reference sequence). CDR3 length: 15 amino acids. The CDR3 loop reads CASSPVGVLDDEQYF. CDR3 DNA sequence: TGTGCCAGCAGCCCTGTGGGGGTCCTCGACGACGAGCAGTACTTC.

This clone came up once. V and J are TRBV6-1 and TRBJ1-5; D possibly corresponds to TRBD1 (5 bases). Germline CDR1 and CDR2: MNHNS and SASEGT. The CDR3 has 13 residues. V gave up 6 bases and J gave up 3 bases, with 9 bases separating them. The CDR3 DNA reads TGTGCCAGCAGCCGGGACGCCAATCAGCCCCAGCATTTT. Protein product: CASSRDANQPQHF.

The DNA for the CDR3 is TGTGCCAGCAGGGCGACAGCGGTTAGCAATCAGCCCCAGCATTTT. The encoded protein is CASRATAVSNQPQHF. The chain combines TRBV6-5 with TRBJ1-5; D might be TRBD1 (5 bases). The CDR3 is made up of 15 amino acids. The germline gives CDR1 MNHEY, CDR2 SVGAGI. The germline V and J ends were trimmed by 6 bases and 0 bases, with 12 bases remaining between them.

V is TRBV7-3 and J is TRBJ2-5; D may be TRBD1 (6 bases). This CDR3 spans 13 amino acids. Per germline, CDR1 SGHTA and CDR2 FQGTGA. V was shortened by 3 bases and J by 5 bases, with 10 bases between the two germline ends. The CDR3 DNA follows: TGTGCCAGCAGCTTCGAAAGGGGGGAGACCCAGTACTTC. Protein product: CASSFERGETQYF.

This chain uses TRBV30 with TRBJ2-1, with TRBD2 matching over 14 bases. CDR1 and CDR2 (germline): GTSNPN, SVGIG (reference sequence). The V segment lost 7 bases and the J segment 3 bases; nucleotides outside the gene matches: 11. This CDR3 has 17 amino acids. CDR3 region: CAYYTGTSGSGYNEQFF. The CDR3 coding sequence is TGTGCCTACTACACCGGGACTAGCGGGAGTGGCTACAATGAGCAGTTCTTC.

V is TRBV25-1 and J is TRBJ2-3; D unresolved. Trimming removed 2 bases from V and 7 bases from J, with 4 bases in between. This CDR3 contains 11 residues. Germline loops: CDR1 MGHDK, CDR2 SYGVNS. The CDR3 loop reads CASSEGNTQYF. The CDR3 nucleotides are TGTGCCAGCAGTGAAGGGAATACGCAGTATTTT.

V gene TRBV9 combines with J gene TRBJ2-1; TRBD1 matches at 7 bases. V was pared by 4 bases and J by 12 bases, with 13 bases of the junction left unmatched. Germline CDR1 reads SGDLS; CDR2 reads YYNGEE. The CDR3 spans 14 residues. The CDR3 DNA is TGTGCCAGCAGCTTACCAGGACAGGCTGTCCCGCAGTTCTTC. This gives the protein CASSLPGQAVPQFF.

The chain joins TRBV11-2 to TRBJ2-5, with D tentatively TRBD1 (8 bases). In germline, CDR1 is SGHAT, CDR2 FQNNGV. The CDR3 runs to 17 residues. The V gene lost 0 bases and the J gene lost 4 bases, with 18 bases spanning the gap. The CDR3 DNA follows: TGTGCCAGCAGCTTAGAACAGGGGGGGGTTCGGAGAGAGACCCAGTACTTC. This gives the protein CASSLEQGGVRRETQYF.

The rearrangement links TRBV27 to TRBJ2-7, with 13 nucleotides matching TRBD2. From germline, CDR1 is MNHEY and CDR2 SMNVEV (reference sequence). V lost 5 bases and J lost 3; bases outside the gene matches: 13. The CDR3 is 18 amino acids. CDR3 residues: CASSARLAGGRRGYEQYF. CDR3 DNA: TGTGCCAGCAGTGCCCGACTAGCGGGGGGCCGACGCGGCTACGAGCAGTACTTC.

V gene TRBV7-9 combines with J gene TRBJ1-6; D is perhaps TRBD1 (6 bases). V lost 5 bases to trimming and J lost 10 bases, with 15 bases between them. CDR3 length: 14 residues. The germline CDR1 and CDR2 sequences are SEHNR and FQNEAQ (reference sequence). The CDR3 spells CASSHRDMGSPLHF. The DNA of the CDR3 is TGTGCCAGCAGCCACCGGGACATGGGGTCACCCCTCCACTTT.

A remark on this clone: At the DNA level, this CDR3 is encoded by other sequences in the same sample as well. The chain employs TRBV9 and TRBJ2-1; tentative D call: TRBD2 (6 bases). The CDR3 sequence is 15 residues long. V was pared by 2 bases and J by 0 bases, with 9 bases between. CDR1 is SGDLS and CDR2 is YYNGEE in the germline V gene. CDR3 sequence: CASSVSGASYNEQFF. The CDR3 nucleotides are TGTGCCAGCAGCGTTTCGGGAGCCTCCTACAATGAGCAGTTCTTC.

The rearrangement links TRBV2 to TRBJ2-5; D is possibly TRBD2 (5 bases). The CDR3 extends over 12 amino acids. Trimming took off 6 bases at V and 5 bases at J, with 10 bases between the two ends. The V gene's germline CDR1 is SNHLY and CDR2 FYNNEI. CDR3 DNA sequence: TGTGCCAGCAGCTTGGACTGGGAGACCCAGTACTTC. Protein: CASSLDWETQYF.

This rearrangement joins TRBV28 to TRBJ2-7; 9 nucleotides match TRBD1. Germline V gives CDR1 MDHEN, CDR2 SYDVKM. The junction had 9 bases not matched to a gene; V was cut back by 6 bases and J by 3 bases. This CDR3 is built from 15 residues. CDR3 bases: TGTGCCAGCAGAGGACAGGGGCTGGGAAACTACGAGCAGTACTTC. Translation: CASRGQGLGNYEQYF.

The rearrangement joins TRBV6-1 to TRBJ1-6; D is unclear. V was clipped by 6 bases and J by 10 bases, with 13 bases between them. The CDR3 totals 13 residues. CDR1 is MNHNS and CDR2 is SASEGT in the germline V gene. The CDR3 loop reads CASSSITRSPLHF. The DNA for the CDR3 is TGTGCCAGCAGCTCAATAACTAGGTCACCCCTCCACTTT.

V and J are TRBV10-1 and TRBJ2-2; TRBD1 or TRBD2 may be the D gene (5 bases each). V was clipped by 4 bases and J by 6 bases, with 12 bases between them. CDR3 length equals 14 residues. Per germline, CDR1 WNHNN and CDR2 SYGVQD (reference sequence). CDR3 amino acids: CASSGSRGPGELFF. As DNA, the CDR3 is TGCGCCAGCAGTGGATCGAGGGGTCCCGGGGAGCTGTTTTTT.

The J gene is TRBJ2-1, the V gene TRBV25-1; D is perhaps TRBD2 (6 bases). The CDR3 spans 17 residues. The V end was cut by 4 bases, the J end by 0 bases, with 16 bases between. Germline V gives CDR1 MGHDK, CDR2 SYGVNS. CDR3 loop: CASSAPGGESSYNEQFF. The CDR3, as DNA: TGTGCCAGCAGTGCCCCGGGCGGGGAAAGCTCCTACAATGAGCAGTTCTTC. Supplemented by reference TRBV25-1 and TRBJ2-1, the full variable domain reads EADIYQTPRYLVIGTGKKITLECSQTMGHDKMYWYQQDPGMELHLIHYSYGVNSTEKGDLSSESTVSRIRTEHFPLTLESARPSHTSQYLCASSAPGGESSYNEQFFGPGTRLTVL.

V is TRBV13 and J is TRBJ1-1; no firm D call. Trimming shortened V by 6 bases and J by 2 bases, and 4 bases separated the two germline ends. Germline V lookup: CDR1 PRHDT, CDR2 FYEKMQ (reference sequence). This CDR3 is 11 amino acids long. CDR3 loop: CASRRNTEAFF. The CDR3 nucleotides are TGTGCCAGCAGACGCAACACTGAAGCTTTCTTT.

As to this clone: Different DNA sequences within this sample yield the same CDR3. The chain employs TRBV2 and TRBJ1-5; D unclear. Germline CDR1 is SNHLY and CDR2 is FYNNEI. With 7 bases removed from V and 2 bases from J, the gap between germline ends came to 9 bases. The CDR3 spans 13 residues. This CDR3 reads CASMGGGNQPQHF. The CDR3 coding sequence is TGTGCCAGCATGGGCGGTGGCAATCAGCCCCAGCATTTT.

The chain carries TRBV7-2 and TRBJ2-6, with 11 nucleotides matching TRBD1. Germline lookup yields CDR1 SGHTA and CDR2 FQGNSA. This CDR3 region has 17 residues. Germline trimming cut 2 bases from V and 2 bases from J; bases unmatched to any gene: 2. CDR3 bases: TGTGCCAGCAGCTTAAGGGGACAGGGGGCTGGGGCCAACGTCCTGACTTTC. It specifies CASSLRGQGAGANVLTF.

The chain links TRBV15 to TRBJ1-5, with TRBD1 as a possible D gene (5 bases). Germline V gene sequence: CDR1 LNHNV, CDR2 YYDKDF (reference sequence). CDR3 length: 14 amino acids. Trimming pared 0 bases from V and 6 bases from J, leaving 9 bases between. The CDR3 reads CATSRDQGRQPQHF. CDR3 nucleotide sequence: TGTGCCACCAGCAGAGATCAGGGACGTCAGCCCCAGCATTTT.

The chain links TRBV29-1 to TRBJ2-3; D uncertain. Germline lookup yields CDR1 SQVTM and CDR2 ANQGSEA. The CDR3 has 16 residues. V was trimmed by 4 bases and J by 2 bases, leaving 19 bases between them. CDR3: CSVARARPADTDTQYF. The CDR3 nucleotides are TGCAGCGTTGCAAGGGCCCGGCCCGCCGACACAGATACGCAGTATTTT.